The clone carrying this T cell receptor (beta chain) was detected many times. What it recognizes is unknown. A single record per CDR3 protein comes from TCRdb applying MiXCR to the 5' RACE reads. The sample consists of approximately 42,000 distinct CDR3 sequences, more than 9.5% of them appearing once. This CDR3 region has 15 residues. The junction had 8 bases not matched to a gene; V was cut back by 5 bases and J by 5 bases. Germline V CDR1 and CDR2: PRHDT, FYEKMQ (reference sequence). The sample belongs to a study of CD8 T cells in ankylosing spondylitis. Study-level findings and limits: Previous work reported some of these motif variants in the synovial fluid and blood of reactive arthritis. Disease-linked clones were reportedly significantly enriched in matched ankylosing spondylitis synovial fluid.

The TCR originated in a male donor with ankylosing spondylitis or in good health (not recorded which). The sequencing input was blood, either unsorted or a sorted T cell fraction (not recorded which). V and J are TRBV13 and TRBJ2-2; 7 bases agree with TRBD1. CDR3: CASSLVGGRTGELFF. The CDR3, as DNA: TGTGCCAGCAGCCTGGTAGGGGGCAGGACCGGGGAGCTGTTTTTT.